This passage covers 29 T cell receptor beta chains from one sample sequenced in a study of OX40 agonist ivuxolimab in advanced cancers. Measured with immunoSEQ multiplex PCR; TCRdb has only the in-frame clones, and not every one. Counted here are 55,000 to 85,000 clones, roughly 89% occurring once; the ten biggest clones make up more than 2.5%. This sample comprised CD4+ or CD8+ T cells sorted from blood, obtained in a trial of the OX40 agonist ivuxolimab. The origin of the receptors is an adult with an advanced solid tumor such as melanoma, head and neck, liver or kidney cancer.

V is TRBV11-3 and J is TRBJ1-6; D is unclear. The V end was cut by 0 bases, the J end by 10 bases, with 7 bases between. The CDR3 consists of 13 residues. The germline V gene encodes CDR1 SGHNT and CDR2 YENEEA. The CDR3 is CASSLDPWSPLHF. In DNA form, the CDR3 reads TGTGCCAGCAGCTTAGATCCGTGGTCACCCCTCCACTTT.

The chain couples TRBV2 to TRBJ2-6; 7 bases are shared with TRBD1. The V segment lost 7 bases and the J segment 8 bases; nucleotides outside the gene matches: 5. Germline CDR1 reads SNHLY; CDR2 reads FYNNEI. CDR3 length: 13 amino acids. CDR3 coding DNA: TGTGCCAGCACTCCGGGACAGCCCAACGTCCTGACTTTC. Encoded protein: CASTPGQPNVLTF.

This chain joins TRBV4-1 and TRBJ1-2, with D possibly TRBD1 on 5 matching bases. Trimming pared 4 bases from V and 0 bases from J, leaving 12 bases between. The germline V gene has CDR1 MGHRA and CDR2 YSYEKL. CDR3 length equals 15 residues. Here the CDR3 DNA reads TGCGCCAGCAGCCGTTCGGGACTATCTAACTATGGCTACACCTTC. Encoded protein: CASSRSGLSNYGYTF.

V gene TRBV7-6 combines with J gene TRBJ2-7; D is uncertain. Germline V gives CDR1 SGHVS, CDR2 FNYEAQ. This CDR3 is 13 amino acids long. Trimming stripped 3 bases from V and 4 bases from J, with 10 bases between. CDR3 sequence: CASSFKNGYEQYF. The DNA of the CDR3 is TGTGCCAGCAGCTTTAAGAACGGATACGAGCAGTACTTC.

This clone has just a few counts. The CDR3 here is CASSQAGSGNTIYF. DNA of the CDR3: TGTGCCAGCTCTCAGGCGGGGAGTGGAAACACCATATATTTT. The genes are TRBV6-1 and TRBJ1-3; D gene unclear. Germline CDR1 MNHNS, CDR2 SASEGT. CDR3 length: 14 amino acids. Trimming removed 8 bases at V and 3 bases at J, with 14 bases between.

The V call is TRBV7-9, the J call TRBJ1-1; possibly TRBD1 for D (5 bases). Between the trimmed V and J ends, which lost 3 bases and 1 base, there was a span of 9 bases. Germline lookup yields CDR1 SEHNR and CDR2 FQNEAQ (reference sequence). The CDR3 covers 14 residues. The CDR3, as DNA: TGTGCCAGCAGCTTGGACATAGCGAACACTGAAGCTTTCTTT. Translation: CASSLDIANTEAFF.

The rearrangement uses TRBV11-1 and TRBJ1-2; D not resolved. The CDR3 has 14 residues. CDR1 is SGHAT and CDR2 is FQDESV in the germline V gene (reference sequence). V was trimmed by 1 base and J by 4 bases, leaving 10 bases between them. The CDR3 sequence is CASSLEAGTYGYTF. The CDR3 nucleotides read TGTGCCAGCAGCTTAGAGGCAGGAACCTATGGCTACACCTTC.

The V and J genes are TRBV11-2 and TRBJ1-2; D not certain. CDR1 is SGHAT, CDR2 FQNNGV, per germline. The CDR3 length is 15 residues. The V and J ends lost 0 bases and 5 bases respectively, with 13 bases between them. CDR3 nucleotides: TGTGCCAGCAGCTTAGATCCGTCGGGATTGTATGGCTACACCTTC. It translates to CASSLDPSGLYGYTF. The full variable domain, completed using reference TRBV11-2 and TRBJ1-2, is EAGVAQSPRYKIIEKRQSVAFWCNPISGHATLYWYQQILGQGPKLLIQFQNNGVVDDSQLPKDRFSAERLKGVDSTLKIQPAKLEDSAVYLCASSLDPSGLYGYTFGSGTRLTVV.

The table lists this clone with a few counts. The rearrangement links TRBV5-1 to TRBJ1-2; possible D gene TRBD1, 5 bases. The CDR3 spans 14 residues. The V end was cut by 1 base, the J end by 6 bases, with 13 bases between. CDR1 SGHRS and CDR2 YFSETQ come from the germline V gene. CDR3 DNA sequence: TGCGCCAGCAGCTTGCTACCAGGGATGGATGGCTACACCTTC. Residues: CASSLLPGMDGYTF.

The chain employs TRBV6-1 and TRBJ1-6, with 8 nucleotides matching TRBD1. CDR1 is MNHNS and CDR2 is SASEGT in the germline V gene. The CDR3 has 15 amino acids. V lost 7 bases, J lost 7 bases, and 9 bases stayed unmatched. CDR3 protein: CASNPETGVNSPLHF. The DNA of the CDR3 is TGTGCCAGCAACCCTGAGACAGGGGTAAATTCACCCCTCCACTTT.

This chain uses TRBV29-1 with TRBJ1-2; D call uncertain. The CDR3 spans 12 residues. V dropped 5 bases and J dropped 7 bases, with 14 bases sitting between them. The germline CDR1 and CDR2 sequences are SQVTM and ANQGSEA. The CDR3 loop is CSVPRGNPGYTF. The CDR3 DNA reads TGCAGCGTTCCCAGAGGGAATCCTGGCTACACCTTC.

In nucleotides, the CDR3 is TGTGCCAGCAGTGAAATAGGAGGGCAGCCCCAGCATTTT. This translates into CASSEIGGQPQHF. The chain employs TRBV6-4 and TRBJ1-5; D not certain. The CDR3 runs to 13 residues. Deletions cut 3 bases from V and 7 bases from J, with 10 bases between. CDR1 is MRHNA and CDR2 is SNTAGT in the germline V gene.

The chain recombines TRBV7-3 with TRBJ2-1; D not certain. Germline-derived CDR1 and CDR2 are SGHTA and FQGTGA. The germline V and J ends were trimmed by 5 bases and 4 bases, with 9 bases remaining between them. The CDR3 totals 13 residues. CDR3 coding DNA: TGTGCCAGCAGCCCCCCCGCGTACAATGAGCAGTTCTTC. Its translation: CASSPPAYNEQFF.

A note on this clone: An end of the junction does not agree with germline; a read error may underlie this. DNA for the CDR3: TGTGCCAGCAGCCTCGGACTAGCGGGAGATACGCAGTATTTT. The encoded protein is CASSLGLAGDTQYF. The rearrangement joins TRBV5-1 to TRBJ2-3; TRBD2 matches 11 bases. Germline V gene lookup returns CDR1 SGHRS and CDR2 YFSETQ. The CDR3 length is 14 residues.

This clone was detected only once. This chain uses TRBV18 with TRBJ2-5; possibly TRBD1 or TRBD2 for D (7 bases each). CDR1 is KGHSH and CDR2 is LQKENI in the germline V gene. The CDR3 is made up of 15 amino acids. Trimming removed 3 bases from V and 5 bases from J, with 16 bases in between. The CDR3 DNA reads TGTGCCAGCTCACCCGTCGCAGGGGGAGGGGAGACCCAGTACTTC. This encodes CASSPVAGGGETQYF.

The chain recombines TRBV29-1 with TRBJ1-3, with a weak D call TRBD1 (5 bases). The CDR3 is 13 amino acids. V dropped 3 bases and J dropped 2 bases, with 8 bases sitting between them. Per the germline V gene, CDR1 is SQVTM and CDR2 is ANQGSEA. The CDR3 spells CSVEAGAGNTIYF. The CDR3 DNA reads TGCAGCGTTGAGGCGGGGGCTGGAAACACCATATATTTT. The variable domain in full, with the rest retrieved from reference TRBV29-1 and TRBJ1-3, is SAVISQKPSRDICQRGTSLTIQCQVDSQVTMMFWYRQQPGQSLTLIATANQGSEATYESGFVIDKFPISRPNLTFSTLTVSNMSPEDSSIYLCSVEAGAGNTIYFGEGSWLTVV.

The rearrangement joins TRBV6-5 to TRBJ1-6; D is uncertain. The CDR3 has 15 residues. Germline V gives CDR1 MNHEY, CDR2 SVGAGI. V was cut by 7 bases and J by 5 bases, with 15 bases left in between. The CDR3 bases are TGTGCCAGCACCCGGGGATCAATCCATAATTCACCCCTCCACTTT. Its translation is CASTRGSIHNSPLHF.

This chain uses TRBV5-1 with TRBJ2-5, with D possibly being TRBD1 (6 bases). This CDR3 has 14 residues. Trimming cost V 5 bases and J 6 bases, with 17 bases left between them. Germline V gene data show CDR1 as SGHRS and CDR2 as YFSETQ. CDR3 region: CASRDVNRAQTQYF. CDR3 bases: TGCGCCAGCAGGGATGTGAACAGGGCGCAGACCCAGTACTTC.

This rearrangement joins TRBV28 to TRBJ2-3, with 12 bases identical to TRBD2. Germline V gene data show CDR1 as MDHEN and CDR2 as SYDVKM. This CDR3 region has 17 residues. The J segment lost 0 bases and the V segment lost 5 bases, leaving 6 bases of the junction unmatched. CDR3 region: CASSALAGGPSTDTQYF. CDR3 nucleotides: TGTGCCAGCAGTGCGCTAGCGGGGGGGCCTAGCACAGATACGCAGTATTTT.

The chain employs TRBV7-2 and TRBJ1-5, with D unclear. Trimming took 3 bases from V and 3 from J, leaving 9 bases between them. Germline CDR1 reads SGHTA; CDR2 reads FQGNSA. The CDR3 runs to 14 residues. This CDR3 is CASSFRGTNQPQHF. In nucleotides, the CDR3 is TGTGCCAGCAGCTTCCGGGGTACCAATCAGCCCCAGCATTTT.

The chain recombines TRBV28 with TRBJ1-2; a possible D gene is TRBD1 (5 bases). The germline V gene has CDR1 MDHEN and CDR2 SYDVKM. V was clipped by 1 base and J by 4 bases, with 16 bases between them. There are 16 residues in the CDR3. CDR3 amino acids: CASSLSGRRKPYGYTF. For the CDR3, the DNA is TGTGCCAGCAGTTTATCGGGACGGAGAAAACCCTATGGCTACACCTTC.

V gene TRBV5-1 combines with J gene TRBJ2-3; no clear D. CDR1 SGHRS and CDR2 YFSETQ come from the germline V gene. Deletions cut 2 bases from V and 6 bases from J, with 7 bases between. The CDR3 spans 12 residues. The CDR3 loop is CASSLGWDTQYF. The CDR3 DNA is TGCGCCAGCAGCTTAGGCTGGGATACGCAGTATTTT.

This clone appeared a few times. The rearrangement uses TRBV7-9 and TRBJ2-2; 11 bases fit TRBD1. The length of the CDR3 is 17 residues. V lost 3 bases to trimming and J lost 6 bases; unmatched junction nucleotides: 9. Germline CDR1 reads SEHNR; CDR2 reads FQNEAQ (reference sequence). The CDR3 sequence is CASSFAGQGDRAGELFF. The CDR3, as DNA: TGTGCCAGCAGCTTCGCGGGACAGGGGGATCGTGCCGGGGAGCTGTTTTTT.

The chain uses TRBV2 and TRBJ1-2; D not resolved. Germline lookup yields CDR1 SNHLY and CDR2 FYNNEI. CDR3 size: 12 residues. The V end was cut by 6 bases, the J end by 0 bases, with 5 bases between. This CDR3 is CASSPTNYGYTF. CDR3 sequence (DNA): TGTGCCAGCAGCCCGACTAACTATGGCTACACCTTC.

The chain couples TRBV5-7 to TRBJ2-3, with 7 bases aligning to TRBD1. TRBV5-7 is known as an ORF, though its function is uncertain. V gave up 4 bases and J gave up 0 bases; unmatched junction bases: 5. CDR3 size: 15 residues. CDR3 amino acids: CASSNDRVSTDTQYF. In nucleotides, the CDR3 is TGTGCCAGCAGCAACGACAGGGTCAGCACAGATACGCAGTATTTT.

This clone showed up just once. V gene TRBV7-9 combines with J gene TRBJ1-5; D is undetermined. The CDR3 length is 14 residues. Germline CDR1 and CDR2: SEHNR and FQNEAQ (reference sequence). With 1 base removed from V and 5 bases from J, the gap between germline ends came to 9 bases. The CDR3 DNA is TGTGCCAGCAGCTTAGGGACCAGAGATCAGCCCCAGCATTTT. Residues: CASSLGTRDQPQHF.

The count of this clone is one. This chain links TRBV29-1 with TRBJ2-1; D gene ambiguous. Germline CDR1 reads SQVTM; CDR2 reads ANQGSEA. The V gene lost 4 bases and the J gene lost 0 bases, with 10 bases spanning the gap. The CDR3 has 14 residues. CDR3 in amino acids: CSVAAPGSYNEQFF. For the CDR3, the DNA is TGCAGCGTTGCGGCTCCGGGCTCCTACAATGAGCAGTTCTTC.

The gene calls are TRBV7-6 and TRBJ1-1; 7 nucleotides align to TRBD1. Germline V gene lookup returns CDR1 SGHVS and CDR2 FNYEAQ. The CDR3 contains 14 residues. J gave up 4 bases and V 3 bases, and 5 bases lay outside the gene matches. The CDR3 reads CASSFQQGSTEAFF. Written as DNA, the CDR3 is TGTGCCAGCAGCTTCCAACAGGGGAGCACTGAAGCTTTCTTT.

The rearrangement links TRBV7-9 to TRBJ2-1, with 7 bases aligning to TRBD2. This CDR3 contains 17 residues. V shed 5 bases and J 6 bases; nucleotides not matched to a gene: 16. Germline CDR1 reads SEHNR; CDR2 reads FQNEAQ (reference sequence). CDR3 amino acids: CASSPPIRLAVSNEQFF. For the CDR3, the DNA is TGTGCCAGCAGCCCGCCGATTCGGCTAGCGGTCTCCAATGAGCAGTTCTTC. Filled out from reference TRBV7-9 and TRBJ2-1, the complete variable domain reads DTGVSQNPRHKITKRGQNVTFRCDPISEHNRLYWYRQTLGQGPEFLTYFQNEAQLEKSRLLSDRFSAERPKGSFSTLEIQRTEQGDSAMYLCASSPPIRLAVSNEQFFGPGTRLTVL.